The 9 T cell receptor beta chains given below trace back to one sample, sequenced in a study of T cells in Graves' hyperthyroidism and ophthalmopathy. RNA transcripts provided the source from which TCR beta CDR3 regions were amplified. HTBI primers drove first-round RT-PCR of the TCR CDR3. MiXCR, run by TCRdb on the multiplex PCR reads, gives a single entry per CDR3 protein. The sample has around 99,000 distinct CDR3 sequences; 16% are singletons. Sequencing was carried out using blood. These receptors were taken from a woman between 45 and 65 years old with Graves' hyperthyroidism.

This clonotype was seen at least ten times. V usage is TRBV9 and J usage is TRBJ2-3; D is perhaps TRBD2 (6 bases). With 0 bases removed from V and 6 bases from J, the gap between germline ends came to 20 bases. Germline loops: CDR1 SGDLS, CDR2 YYNGEE. The CDR3 has 17 residues. CDR3 region: CASSVATLAGFGDTQYF. The CDR3 region has the DNA TGTGCCAGCAGCGTAGCTACACTAGCAGGTTTCGGGGATACGCAGTATTTT.

This clonotype was recorded a few times. V gene TRBV20-1 combines with J gene TRBJ2-3; D is uncertain. Trimming shortened V by 1 base and J by 2 bases, and 4 bases separated the two germline ends. Germline-derived CDR1 and CDR2 are DFQATT and SNEGSKA (reference sequence). The CDR3 length is 12 residues. CDR3 region: CSARGDTDTQYF. The CDR3 DNA reads TGCAGTGCTAGAGGCGACACAGATACGCAGTATTTT.

In its sample, this clonotype was seen a few times. A much more abundant neighbour one base away suggests this may be a read error. The chain employs TRBV5-8 and TRBJ2-5, with TRBD1 identical over 10 bases. The germline gives CDR1 SGHTS, CDR2 YDEGEE. This CDR3 has 15 residues. The junction had 3 bases not matched to a gene; V was cut back by 3 bases and J by 1 base. In DNA, the CDR3 is TGTGCCAGCAGCTCCGGGACAGGGGTCCAAGAGACCCAGTACTTC. Translation gives CASSSGTGVQETQYF.

This clonotype was picked up many times. The chain recombines TRBV2 with TRBJ2-1; D unclear. The CDR3 has 15 amino acids. In germline, CDR1 is SNHLY, CDR2 FYNNEI. Between the trimmed V and J ends, which lost 4 bases and 0 bases, there was a span of 10 bases. The CDR3 nucleotides are TGTGCCAGCAGTGTAGACTTGAGCTCCTACAATGAGCAGTTCTTC. It codes for CASSVDLSSYNEQFF.

Ten or more counts support this clonotype. The V and J genes are TRBV11-2 and TRBJ2-1; 7 bases are shared with TRBD2. This CDR3 is 15 amino acids long. V shed 4 bases and J 2 bases; nucleotides not matched to a gene: 5. The germline gives CDR1 SGHAT, CDR2 FQNNGV. The CDR3: CASSSPRGAYNEQFF. Written as DNA, the CDR3 is TGTGCCAGCAGCTCCCCCCGGGGGGCCTACAATGAGCAGTTCTTC.

This clonotype has at least ten counts. This chain joins TRBV9 and TRBJ2-1; D gene ambiguous. Germline V gives CDR1 SGDLS, CDR2 YYNGEE. V dropped 5 bases and J dropped 6 bases, with 9 bases sitting between them. This CDR3 spans 12 amino acids. CDR3 loop: CASSLPSNEQFF. CDR3 DNA sequence: TGTGCCAGCAGTTTGCCTTCCAATGAGCAGTTCTTC.

This clonotype was recorded many times. This chain connects TRBV12-3 or TRBV12-4 to TRBJ2-1, with D tentatively TRBD1 or TRBD2 (6 bases each). The CDR3 is made up of 11 amino acids. V dropped 11 bases and J dropped 8 bases, with 13 bases sitting between them. The CDR3 coding sequence is TGTGCCGACGCCGGGGGCGATGAGCAGTTCTTC. It encodes CADAGGDEQFF.

This clonotype has ten or more counts. The chain has TRBV11-3 and TRBJ1-2; tentatively, D is TRBD1 (6 bases). This CDR3 comprises 13 residues. Trimming removed 5 bases from V and 5 bases from J, with 12 bases in between. CDR1 and CDR2 from the germline V gene are SGHNT and YENEEA. CDR3 sequence (DNA): TGTGCCAGCAGCCAGCAGCAGGGGTATGGCTACACCTTC. Protein: CASSQQQGYGYTF.

This clonotype came up many times. V gene TRBV15 combines with J gene TRBJ1-1, with a tentative D call TRBD1 (5 bases). Germline lookup yields CDR1 LNHNV and CDR2 YYDKDF (reference sequence). The CDR3 runs to 15 residues. V was cut by 0 bases and J by 5 bases, with 13 bases left in between. CDR3 sequence (DNA): TGTGCCACCAGCAGAGATCTCCGGGGGGGGACTGAAGCTTTCTTT. Its translation: CATSRDLRGGTEAFF.